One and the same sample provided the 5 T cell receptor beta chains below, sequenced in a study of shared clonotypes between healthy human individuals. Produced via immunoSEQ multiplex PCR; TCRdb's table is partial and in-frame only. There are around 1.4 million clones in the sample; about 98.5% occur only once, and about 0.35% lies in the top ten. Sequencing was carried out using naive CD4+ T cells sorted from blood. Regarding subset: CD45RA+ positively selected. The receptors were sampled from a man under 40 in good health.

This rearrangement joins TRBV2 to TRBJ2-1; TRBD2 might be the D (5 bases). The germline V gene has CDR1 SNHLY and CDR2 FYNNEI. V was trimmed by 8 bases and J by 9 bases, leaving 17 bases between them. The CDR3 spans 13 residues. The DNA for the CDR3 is TGTGCCAGCCACCCGACGAGGGTTGGTGAGCAGTTCTTC. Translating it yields CASHPTRVGEQFF.

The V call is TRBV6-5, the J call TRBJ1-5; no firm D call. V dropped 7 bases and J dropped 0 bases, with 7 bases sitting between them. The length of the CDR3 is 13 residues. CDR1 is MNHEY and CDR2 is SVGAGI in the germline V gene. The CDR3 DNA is TGTGCCAGCATGCGGTATAGCAATCAGCCCCAGCATTTT. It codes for CASMRYSNQPQHF.

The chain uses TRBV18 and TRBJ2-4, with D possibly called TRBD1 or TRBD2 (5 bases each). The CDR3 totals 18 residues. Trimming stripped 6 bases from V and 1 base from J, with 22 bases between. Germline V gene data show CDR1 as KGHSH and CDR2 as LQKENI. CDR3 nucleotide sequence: TGTGCCAGCTCTGTGAACCCTGGGAGAGGGGTGGCCAAAAACATTCAGTACTTC. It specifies CASSVNPGRGVAKNIQYF.

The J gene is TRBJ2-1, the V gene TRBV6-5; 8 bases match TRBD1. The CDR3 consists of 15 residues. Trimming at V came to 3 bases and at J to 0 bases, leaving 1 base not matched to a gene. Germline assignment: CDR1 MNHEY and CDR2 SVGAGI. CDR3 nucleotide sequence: TGTGCCAGCAGTTATACAGGGGGCTCCTACAATGAGCAGTTCTTC. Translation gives CASSYTGGSYNEQFF.

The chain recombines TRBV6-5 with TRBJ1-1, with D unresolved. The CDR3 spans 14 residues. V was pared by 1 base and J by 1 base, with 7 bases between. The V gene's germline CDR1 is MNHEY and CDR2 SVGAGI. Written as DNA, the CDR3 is TGTGCCAGCAGTTACTGGGAGGGGAACACTGAAGCTTTCTTT. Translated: CASSYWEGNTEAFF.